This T cell receptor beta chain was sequenced during a study of immune evolution from preneoplasia to lung adenocarcinoma. The study's findings and limits: Normal lung had highest clonality; later lesions appeared denser, more diverse.

Sequencing was performed with immunoSEQ multiplex PCR; in TCRdb, only in-frame clones are kept and a portion is missing. Of about 8,900 clones listed, roughly 73% are singletons. Two lung cancer pathologists independently confirmed each histologic diagnosis. Concerning this clone itself: Its antigen is not identified.

Germline loops: CDR1 GTSNPN, CDR2 SVGIG (reference sequence). V lost 4 bases and J lost 4, with 10 bases in between. This CDR3 contains 12 residues. The receptor was isolated from an older person with lung adenocarcinoma. The chain couples TRBV30 to TRBJ1-2; TRBD1 might be the D (5 bases). Material: FFPE lung adenocarcinoma in situ tissue. DNA of the CDR3: TGTGCCTGGATATCAGGGATCTATGGCTACACCTTC. It specifies CAWISGIYGYTF.